Following are 9 T cell receptor beta chains from one sample sequenced in a study of blood T cell repertoires in COVID-19. Some clones are missing from TCRdb's copy, which holds only in-frame ones; the method was immunoSEQ multiplex PCR. The top ten hold 1.5% to 2% of the sample, which has 210,000 or so clones, approximately 84% seen once. Sequences were obtained from peripheral blood. These receptors were taken from a man aged 35 to 55 with active or convalescent COVID-19.

V usage is TRBV6-2 or TRBV6-3 and J usage is TRBJ1-2; 7 bases agree with TRBD1. Per germline, CDR1 MNHEY and CDR2 SVGEGT. There are 16 residues in the CDR3. V dropped 2 bases and J dropped 2; count of bases not matched to a gene: 8. The CDR3 DNA is TGTGCCAGCAGTTACGACAGGGTGGGGATGAACTATGGCTACACCTTC. Protein product: CASSYDRVGMNYGYTF.

The count of this clone is one. The rearrangement links TRBV27 to TRBJ2-2; 9 positions match TRBD1. V lost 2 bases, J lost 6 bases, and 4 bases stayed unmatched. This CDR3 has 15 amino acids. Germline-derived CDR1 and CDR2 are MNHEY and SMNVEV (reference sequence). The DNA for the CDR3 is TGTGCCAGCAGTTTAGGGCGACAGGGGGCCGGGGAGCTGTTTTTT. Translation: CASSLGRQGAGELFF.

This clone came up once. The V call is TRBV6-1, the J call TRBJ1-4, with D unclear. The CDR3 totals 14 residues. Germline loops: CDR1 MNHNS, CDR2 SASEGT. V was cut by 2 bases and J by 10 bases, with 14 bases left in between. The CDR3 reads CASSEHIREGKLFF. CDR3 coding DNA: TGTGCCAGCAGTGAACACATTCGAGAGGGAAAACTGTTTTTT.

This rearrangement joins TRBV27 to TRBJ2-3; D not certain. CDR3 length: 14 amino acids. CDR1 is MNHEY and CDR2 is SMNVEV in the germline V gene (reference sequence). Between the trimmed V and J ends, which lost 3 bases and 1 base, there was a span of 8 bases. This CDR3 is CASSFFQGTDTQYF. In DNA form, the CDR3 reads TGTGCCAGCAGTTTCTTCCAGGGCACAGATACGCAGTATTTT.

This clone was picked up one time. The chain is built from TRBV2 and TRBJ2-5, with TRBD1 identical over 8 bases. The CDR3 loop spans 14 amino acids. With 8 bases clipped from V and 5 bases from J, the junction kept 10 bases outside the gene matches. Germline assignment: CDR1 SNHLY and CDR2 FYNNEI. The CDR3 DNA reads as TGTGCCAGCGCTGACAGGGGTGGACGGGAGACCCAGTACTTC. As protein: CASADRGGRETQYF.

The CDR3 DNA sequence: TGTGCCAGCAGCCAAGACCACGGAAAGGGGGAAAAACTGTTTTTT. It yields the protein CASSQDHGKGEKLFF. This chain uses TRBV14 with TRBJ1-4, with D possibly matching TRBD1 (5 bases). V was shortened by 0 bases and J by 8 bases, with 13 bases between the two germline ends. There are 15 residues in the CDR3. Germline CDR1 SGHDN, CDR2 FVKESK.

J is TRBJ1-5 and V is TRBV4-1, with TRBD1 identical over 10 bases. V dropped 3 bases and J dropped 5; count of bases not matched to a gene: 4. Germline V gives CDR1 MGHRA, CDR2 YSYEKL. This CDR3 has 15 amino acids. In DNA, the CDR3 is TGCGCCAGCAGCCAGTCCGGGACAGGGGATCAGCCCCAGCATTTT. This codes for CASSQSGTGDQPQHF.

The genes are TRBV27 and TRBJ2-2, with D possibly matching TRBD1 (5 bases). V was shortened by 2 bases and J by 6 bases, with 10 bases between the two germline ends. Germline lookup yields CDR1 MNHEY and CDR2 SMNVEV (reference sequence). This CDR3 spans 14 amino acids. The CDR3 region is CASSLGRVSGELFF. The CDR3 coding sequence is TGTGCCAGCAGTTTAGGCAGGGTGTCCGGGGAGCTGTTTTTT.

The chain employs TRBV30 and TRBJ1-1; 9 bases are a match to TRBD1. V was pared by 3 bases and J by 11 bases, with 4 bases of the junction left unmatched. This CDR3 comprises 11 residues. The V gene's germline CDR1 is GTSNPN and CDR2 SVGIG (reference sequence). CDR3 DNA sequence: TGTGCCTGGAGCTACAGGGGGCAGGCTTTCTTT. Translation gives CAWSYRGQAFF.